The 5 T cell receptor beta chains presented below share a single source sample, sequenced in a study of blood T cell repertoires in COVID-19. Clones were sequenced by immunoSEQ multiplex PCR, and TCRdb holds only the in-frame ones, with some missing. The sample lists about 200,000 clones, around four fifths seen once, with 2.5% to 3% in the top ten. The specimen was peripheral blood. The source is an elderly woman with active or convalescent COVID-19.

The chain uses TRBV7-9 and TRBJ1-2, with 7 bases that match TRBD1. V lost 2 bases, J lost 7 bases, and 16 bases stayed unmatched. The germline V gene encodes CDR1 SEHNR and CDR2 FQNEAQ (reference sequence). The CDR3 contains 17 residues. The CDR3 region is CASSLRPIGQALLGYTF. CDR3 in DNA: TGTGCCAGCAGCTTAAGACCTATTGGACAGGCACTACTTGGCTACACCTTC.

Notes on this clone: Other DNA variants within this sample encode the same CDR3. The CDR3 DNA sequence: TGCGCCAGCAGCTTGATCCCTACGGATACGCAGTATTTT. The encoded protein is CASSLIPTDTQYF. This chain links TRBV5-1 with TRBJ2-3; unclear D gene. The V gene's germline CDR1 is SGHRS and CDR2 YFSETQ. Trimming left V 1 base short and J 6 bases short, with 9 bases between. The length of the CDR3 is 13 residues.

This chain's CDR3 is CASSQDISLAGQETQYF. The CDR3 DNA reads as TGTGCCAGCAGCCAAGATATTTCCCTAGCGGGCCAAGAGACCCAGTACTTC. The chain recombines TRBV3-1 (or the pseudogene TRBV3-2) with TRBJ2-5; 8 nucleotides align to TRBD2. In germline, CDR1 is LGHDT, CDR2 YNNKEL (reference sequence). The CDR3 is 17 residues long. The trim removed 0 bases at V and 1 base at J, leaving 7 bases unmatched.

The CDR3 coding sequence is TGTGCCAGCAGTGGAGGGGACTATGGCTACACCTTC. This encodes CASSGGDYGYTF. V and J are TRBV6-2 or TRBV6-3 and TRBJ1-2, with a tentative D call TRBD1 (5 bases). The CDR3 length is 12 residues. Germline V gene data show CDR1 as MNHEY and CDR2 as SVGEGT. Trimming took off 5 bases at V and 3 bases at J, with 7 bases between the two ends.

The gene calls are TRBV7-2 and TRBJ2-5; TRBD2 agrees at 9 bases. J lost 0 bases, V lost 1 base, and 9 bases had no gene match. The CDR3 sequence is 18 residues long. Germline CDR1 SGHTA, CDR2 FQGNSA. CDR3 sequence reads: CASSLEVAGDEYQETQYF. The CDR3 bases are TGTGCCAGCAGCTTAGAGGTAGCGGGGGACGAGTACCAAGAGACCCAGTACTTC. Complete variable domain (other parts from reference TRBV7-2 and TRBJ2-5): GAGVSQSPSNKVTEKGKDVELRCDPISGHTALYWYRQSLGQGLEFLIYFQGNSAPDKSGLPSDRFSAERTGGSVSTLTIQRTQQEDSAVYLCASSLEVAGDEYQETQYFGPGTRLLVL.